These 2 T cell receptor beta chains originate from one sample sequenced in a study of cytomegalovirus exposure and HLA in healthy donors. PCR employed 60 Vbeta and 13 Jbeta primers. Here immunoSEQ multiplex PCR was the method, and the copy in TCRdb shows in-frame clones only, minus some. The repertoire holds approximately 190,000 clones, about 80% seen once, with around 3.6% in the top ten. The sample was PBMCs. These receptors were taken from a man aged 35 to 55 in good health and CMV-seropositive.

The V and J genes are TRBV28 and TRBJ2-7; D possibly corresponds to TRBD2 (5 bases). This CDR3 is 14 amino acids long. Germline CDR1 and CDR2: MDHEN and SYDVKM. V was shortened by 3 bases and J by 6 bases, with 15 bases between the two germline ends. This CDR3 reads CASSLRGYRGEQYF. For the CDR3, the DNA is TGTGCCAGCAGTTTGAGAGGGTACCGGGGCGAGCAGTACTTC.

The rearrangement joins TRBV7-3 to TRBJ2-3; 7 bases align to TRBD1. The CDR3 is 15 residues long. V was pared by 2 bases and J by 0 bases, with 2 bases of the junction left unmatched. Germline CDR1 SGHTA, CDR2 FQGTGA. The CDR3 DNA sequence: TGTGCCAGCAGCTTACAGGGGGAGAGCACAGATACGCAGTATTTT. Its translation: CASSLQGESTDTQYF.